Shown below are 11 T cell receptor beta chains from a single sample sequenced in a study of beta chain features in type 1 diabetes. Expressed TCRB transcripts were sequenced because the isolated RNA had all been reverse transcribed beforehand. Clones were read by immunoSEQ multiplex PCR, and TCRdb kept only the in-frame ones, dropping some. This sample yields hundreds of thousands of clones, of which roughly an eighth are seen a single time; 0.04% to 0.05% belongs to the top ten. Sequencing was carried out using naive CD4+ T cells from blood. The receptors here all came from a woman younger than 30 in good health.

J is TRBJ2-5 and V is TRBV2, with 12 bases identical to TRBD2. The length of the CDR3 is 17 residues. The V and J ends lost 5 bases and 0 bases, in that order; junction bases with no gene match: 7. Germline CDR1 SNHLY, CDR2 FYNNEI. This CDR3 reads CASSSSGRATYQETQYF. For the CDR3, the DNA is TGTGCCAGCAGTTCTAGCGGGAGGGCCACTTACCAAGAGACCCAGTACTTC.

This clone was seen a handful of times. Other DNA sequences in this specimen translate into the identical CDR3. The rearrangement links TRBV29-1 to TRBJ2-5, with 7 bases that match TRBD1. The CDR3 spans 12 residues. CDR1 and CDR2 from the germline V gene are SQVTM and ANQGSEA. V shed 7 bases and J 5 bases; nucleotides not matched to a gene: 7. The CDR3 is CSARQGWETQYF. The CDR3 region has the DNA TGCAGCGCCCGACAGGGATGGGAGACCCAGTACTTC.

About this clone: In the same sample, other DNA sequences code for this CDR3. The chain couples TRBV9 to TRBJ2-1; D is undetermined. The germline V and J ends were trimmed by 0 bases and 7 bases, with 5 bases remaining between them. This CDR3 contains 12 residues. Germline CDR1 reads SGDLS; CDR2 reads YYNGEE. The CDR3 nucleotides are TGTGCCAGCAGCGTAGTTTCAAATGAGCAGTTCTTC. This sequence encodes CASSVVSNEQFF. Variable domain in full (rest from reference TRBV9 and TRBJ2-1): DSGVTQTPKHLITATGQRVTLRCSPRSGDLSVYWYQQSLDQGLQFLIQYYNGEERAKGNILERFSAQQFPDLHSELNLSSLELGDSALYFCASSVVSNEQFFGPGTRLTVL.

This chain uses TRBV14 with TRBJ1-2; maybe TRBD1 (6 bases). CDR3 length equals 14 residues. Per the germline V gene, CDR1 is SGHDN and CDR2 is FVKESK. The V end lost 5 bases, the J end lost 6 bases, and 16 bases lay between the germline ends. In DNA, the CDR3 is TGTGCCAGCAGCGCCGGGACAAAGGTTCATGGCTACACCTTC. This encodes CASSAGTKVHGYTF.

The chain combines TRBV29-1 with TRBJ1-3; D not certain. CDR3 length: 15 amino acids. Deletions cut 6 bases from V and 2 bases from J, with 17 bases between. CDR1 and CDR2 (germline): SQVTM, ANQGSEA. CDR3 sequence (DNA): TGCAGCGTGCGAACCGGTTGGGAGCCTGGAAACACCATATATTTT. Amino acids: CSVRTGWEPGNTIYF.

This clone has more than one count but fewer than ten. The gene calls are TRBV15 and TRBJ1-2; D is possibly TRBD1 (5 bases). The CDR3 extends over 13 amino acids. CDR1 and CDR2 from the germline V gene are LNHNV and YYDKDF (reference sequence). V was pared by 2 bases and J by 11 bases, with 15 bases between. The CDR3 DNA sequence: TGTGCCACCAGCAGAACTTTGGGGCAGCCATACACCTTC. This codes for CATSRTLGQPYTF.

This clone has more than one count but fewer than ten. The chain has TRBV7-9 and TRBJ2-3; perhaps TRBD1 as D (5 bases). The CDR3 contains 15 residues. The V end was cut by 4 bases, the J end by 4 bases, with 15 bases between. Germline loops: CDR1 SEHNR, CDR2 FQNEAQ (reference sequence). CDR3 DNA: TGTGCCAGCAGCTCCCCCCCAGGGCAAGCAGATACGCAGTATTTT. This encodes CASSSPPGQADTQYF. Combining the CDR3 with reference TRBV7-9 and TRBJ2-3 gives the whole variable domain DTGVSQNPRHKITKRGQNVTFRCDPISEHNRLYWYRQTLGQGPEFLTYFQNEAQLEKSRLLSDRFSAERPKGSFSTLEIQRTEQGDSAMYLCASSSPPGQADTQYFGPGTRLTVL.

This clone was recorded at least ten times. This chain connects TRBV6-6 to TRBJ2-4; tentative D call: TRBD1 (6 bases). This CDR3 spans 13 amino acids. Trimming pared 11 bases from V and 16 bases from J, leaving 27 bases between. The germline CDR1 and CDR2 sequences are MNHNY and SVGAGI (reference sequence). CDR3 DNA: TGTGCCCTTTCGACAGGCCTGACCACTATGTACTACTTC. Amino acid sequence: CALSTGLTTMYYF.

CDR3 protein: CASSLSGNTIYF. The DNA for the CDR3 is TGTGCCAGCAGCTTGTCTGGAAACACCATATATTTT. The J gene is TRBJ1-3, the V gene TRBV11-2; D remains ambiguous. Looked up from germline, CDR1 is SGHAT and CDR2 is FQNNGV. The CDR3 covers 12 residues. V lost 3 bases to trimming and J lost 1 base, with 1 base between them.

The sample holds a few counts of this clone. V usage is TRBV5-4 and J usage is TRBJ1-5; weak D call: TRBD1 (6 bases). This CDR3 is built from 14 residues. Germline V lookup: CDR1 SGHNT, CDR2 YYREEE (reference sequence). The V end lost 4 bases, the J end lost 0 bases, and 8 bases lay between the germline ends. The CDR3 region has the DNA TGTGCCAGCAGCGTGACAGGTAGCAATCAGCCCCAGCATTTT. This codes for CASSVTGSNQPQHF.

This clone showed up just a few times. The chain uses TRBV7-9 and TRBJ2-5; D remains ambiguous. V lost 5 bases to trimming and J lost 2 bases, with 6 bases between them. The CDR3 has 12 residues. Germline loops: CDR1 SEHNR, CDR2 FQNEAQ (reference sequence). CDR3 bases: TGTGCCAGCAGCCCCCCTCAAGAGACCCAGTACTTC. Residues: CASSPPQETQYF.